Listed here are 16 T cell receptor beta chains from one sample, sequenced in a study of human T cells and chemical hapten exposure. Time point defined: pre-sensitization, week 0. Noted treatment: therapeutic diphenylcyclopropenone sensitization with weekly scalp DPC. MiXCR, run by TCRdb on the RACE reads, gives a single entry per CDR3 protein. Of around 380,000 distinct CDR3 sequences listed, around 5% are singletons. The material was whole blood, obtained in connection with sensitization to the hapten diphenylcyclopropenone (DPC). These receptors were obtained from a woman under 30 with alopecia areata. Some clones in this sample may be carry-over from other donors' samples.

This clonotype occurred many times. The chain joins TRBV4-3 to TRBJ1-6; D gene unclear. With 6 bases removed from V and 3 bases from J, the gap between germline ends came to 12 bases. This CDR3 spans 15 amino acids. Per the germline V gene, CDR1 is LGHNA and CDR2 is YSLEER. Here the CDR3 DNA reads TGCGCCAGCAGTGCTACGGGTGACTATAATTCACCCCTCCACTTT. This encodes CASSATGDYNSPLHF.

The rearrangement uses TRBV7-3 and TRBJ1-1; 9 bases align to TRBD1. V shed 4 bases and J 6 bases; nucleotides not matched to a gene: 6. There are 14 residues in the CDR3. Per germline, CDR1 SGHTA and CDR2 FQGTGA. In DNA form, the CDR3 reads TGTGCCAGCAGCTGCCGGGACAGGGAGTCTGAAGCTTTCTTT. It codes for CASSCRDRESEAFF.

This clonotype was counted between two and nine times. The V and J genes are TRBV12-3 or TRBV12-4 and TRBJ2-1; 9 nucleotides align to TRBD2. This CDR3 has 16 residues. V lost 4 bases to trimming and J lost 3 bases; unmatched junction nucleotides: 7. The CDR3 spells CASSSASGKSYNEQFF. The CDR3 DNA follows: TGTGCCAGCAGTTCGGCTAGCGGGAAGAGCTACAATGAGCAGTTCTTC.

At least ten counts were recorded for this clonotype. The chain joins TRBV7-3 to TRBJ2-6; tentatively, D is TRBD1 (6 bases). Germline V lookup: CDR1 SGHTA, CDR2 FQGTGA. V gave up 5 bases and J gave up 1 base, with 15 bases separating them. The CDR3 runs 17 residues. CDR3 sequence reads: CASSPGRQVSGANVLTF. The CDR3 DNA reads TGTGCCAGCAGCCCAGGGCGACAGGTGTCTGGGGCCAACGTCCTGACTTTC.

This clonotype was counted ten times or more. The gene calls are TRBV9 and TRBJ2-6; D gene uncertain. The germline V gene has CDR1 SGDLS and CDR2 YYNGEE. This CDR3 comprises 13 residues. The ends were cut back, 1 base at V and 3 bases at J, with 2 bases in the middle. CDR3 residues: CASSVNGANVLTF. For the CDR3, the DNA is TGTGCCAGCAGCGTAAATGGGGCCAACGTCCTGACTTTC.

This clonotype was seen a few times. The chain links TRBV28 to TRBJ1-2, with D unclear. V shed 1 base and J shed 6 bases, with 15 bases lying between them. From germline, CDR1 is MDHEN and CDR2 SYDVKM. CDR3 length: 15 amino acids. In DNA, the CDR3 is TGTGCCAGCAGTTTATATCGAGAATTGGGGAATGGCTACACCTTC. Protein: CASSLYRELGNGYTF.

The rearrangement links TRBV6-2 or TRBV6-3 to TRBJ2-2; D might be TRBD1 or TRBD2, each matching 5 bases. CDR3 length equals 15 residues. Trimming took 5 bases from V and 4 from J, leaving 14 bases between them. CDR1 MNHEY and CDR2 SVGEGT come from the germline V gene. CDR3 sequence reads: CASSRTGRGTGELFF. The CDR3 nucleotides are TGTGCCAGCAGTAGAACGGGACGCGGCACCGGGGAGCTGTTTTTT.

The V gene is TRBV7-9, the J gene TRBJ1-4; possibly TRBD1 for D (6 bases). Germline CDR1 is SEHNR and CDR2 is FQNEAQ (reference sequence). Trimming took 3 bases from V and 8 from J, leaving 16 bases between them. The CDR3 runs to 15 residues. CDR3 nucleotides: TGTGCCAGCAGCTTCTCCCAGGGGCGAGGGGAAAAACTGTTTTTT. Its translation is CASSFSQGRGEKLFF.

V gene TRBV7-3 combines with J gene TRBJ1-1; D is unclear. CDR1 and CDR2 (germline): SGHTA, FQGTGA. This CDR3 spans 13 amino acids. V lost 4 bases and J lost 1, with 7 bases in between. CDR3 amino acids: CASSSLGNTEAFF. The CDR3 coding sequence is TGTGCCAGCAGCTCTCTGGGGAACACTGAAGCTTTCTTT.

Only a few counts were recorded for this clonotype. V gene TRBV7-2 combines with J gene TRBJ1-1, with D possibly TRBD1 on 6 matching bases. Germline V gene sequence: CDR1 SGHTA, CDR2 FQGNSA. The CDR3 has 17 amino acids. The V gene lost 4 bases and the J gene lost 0 bases, with 18 bases spanning the gap. The CDR3 nucleotides read TGTGCCAGCAGCTCACCGACAGGCACAAGAATGAACACTGAAGCTTTCTTT. It yields the protein CASSSPTGTRMNTEAFF.

This clonotype was detected many times. The J gene is TRBJ2-7, the V gene TRBV4-3; 9 bases map to TRBD1. The germline CDR1 and CDR2 sequences are LGHNA and YSLEER. The CDR3 is 18 amino acids. V dropped 3 bases and J dropped 0; count of bases not matched to a gene: 12. DNA for the CDR3: TGCGCCAGCAGCCAGGACTTTGAGCCGGGACAGGGCTCCTACGAGCAGTACTTC. Its translation: CASSQDFEPGQGSYEQYF.

The V gene is TRBV27, the J gene TRBJ1-4; 7 bases align to TRBD1. CDR1 MNHEY and CDR2 SMNVEV come from the germline V gene (reference sequence). The CDR3 is 15 residues long. V dropped 5 bases and J dropped 8; count of bases not matched to a gene: 11. The CDR3 DNA is TGTGCCAGCAGTCCCCAGACAGGGCTCGGAGAAAAACTGTTTTTT. It yields the protein CASSPQTGLGEKLFF.

This clonotype was counted only a few times. V gene TRBV6-6 combines with J gene TRBJ2-1, with D perhaps TRBD1 or TRBD2 (6 bases each). This CDR3 spans 14 amino acids. Deletions cut 0 bases from V and 12 bases from J, with 15 bases between. Germline loops: CDR1 MNHNY, CDR2 SVGAGI (reference sequence). CDR3 region: CASSYSTEGGGQFF. The DNA for the CDR3 is TGTGCCAGCAGTTACTCGACCGAGGGGGGTGGGCAGTTCTTC.

V gene TRBV24-1 combines with J gene TRBJ1-5, with TRBD1 as a possible D gene (5 bases). Germline CDR1 and CDR2: KGHDR and SFDVKD. There are 16 residues in the CDR3. Trimming shortened V by 1 base and J by 4 bases, and 13 bases separated the two germline ends. The CDR3 loop reads CATSDFWGGKNQPQHF. The CDR3 DNA is TGTGCCACCAGTGATTTTTGGGGGGGAAAGAATCAGCCCCAGCATTTT.

This chain uses TRBV6-2 or TRBV6-3 with TRBJ2-7; D might be TRBD1 (5 bases). Trimming took 7 bases from V and 2 from J, leaving 18 bases between them. The CDR3 length is 15 residues. The germline V gene encodes CDR1 MNHEY and CDR2 SVGEGT. Here the CDR3 reads CASILKDTGTYEQYF. The CDR3 nucleotides read TGTGCCAGCATCCTTAAGGACACCGGAACCTACGAGCAGTACTTC.

This clonotype was observed a handful of times. CDR3: CASSLAWTQETQYF. CDR3 sequence (DNA): TGTGCCAGCAGCTTAGCCTGGACCCAAGAGACCCAGTACTTC. J is TRBJ2-5 and V is TRBV7-2; D is undetermined. V lost 0 bases to trimming and J lost 1 base, with 6 bases between them. The germline CDR1 and CDR2 sequences are SGHTA and FQGNSA. The CDR3 extends over 14 amino acids.